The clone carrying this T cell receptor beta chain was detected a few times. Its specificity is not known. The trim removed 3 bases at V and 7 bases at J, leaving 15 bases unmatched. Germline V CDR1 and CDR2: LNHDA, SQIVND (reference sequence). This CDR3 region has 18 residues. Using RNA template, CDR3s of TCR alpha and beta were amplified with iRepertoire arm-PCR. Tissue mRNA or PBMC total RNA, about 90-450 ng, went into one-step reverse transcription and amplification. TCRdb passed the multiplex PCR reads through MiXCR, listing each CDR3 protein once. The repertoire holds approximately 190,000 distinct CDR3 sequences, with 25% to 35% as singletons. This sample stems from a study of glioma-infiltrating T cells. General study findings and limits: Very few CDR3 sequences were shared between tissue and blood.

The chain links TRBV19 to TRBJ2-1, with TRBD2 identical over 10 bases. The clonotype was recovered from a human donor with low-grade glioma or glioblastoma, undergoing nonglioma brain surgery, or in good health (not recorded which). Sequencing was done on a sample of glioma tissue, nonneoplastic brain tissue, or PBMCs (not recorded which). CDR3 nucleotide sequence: TGTGCCAGTAGTATCTCTAGCGGGAGCGCGTATCCCGGGAATGAGCAGTTCTTC. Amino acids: CASSISSGSAYPGNEQFF.